The rows below give T cell receptor beta chains drawn from one sample of a study of OX40 agonist ivuxolimab in advanced cancers. TCRdb keeps only in-frame clones here, not all; method: immunoSEQ multiplex PCR. The top ten clones hold roughly 6.8% of a sample with 65,000 to 75,000 clones, approximately 82% of them seen once. The source was CD4+ or CD8+ T cells sorted from blood, collected in a trial of the OX40 agonist ivuxolimab. Receptors originate from an adult with an advanced solid tumor such as melanoma, head and neck, liver or kidney cancer. The CDR3 runs from the conserved cysteine through the conserved F or W. A D gene is named only where the DNA matches it firmly. Rows may omit the clone size; those that give it use once, few, many or a size class.

j_gene	d_gene	abundance	v_gene	CDR3nt	CDR3aa
TRBJ2-1	TRBD2	.	TRBV11-2	TGTGCCAGCAGCTCGGGACTAGCGGGGGGCGGCGGATTGGGTGAGCAGTTCTTC	CASSSGLAGGGGLGEQFF
TRBJ2-3	TRBD1	.	TRBV14	TGTGCCAGCAGCCGCTTCTCGGGACAGTCAGATACGCAGTATTTT	CASSRFSGQSDTQYF
TRBJ2-2	.	.	TRBV30	TGTGCCTGGAGTGTATTTGCGGGAAACACCGGGGAGCTGTTTTTT	CAWSVFAGNTGELFF
TRBJ2-2	.	.	TRBV27	TGTGCCAGCAGTTTAAATGGCGGGGAGCTGTTTTTT	CASSLNGGELFF
TRBJ1-1	.	.	TRBV7-9	TGTGCCAGCAGCGTCAAGGGTAGTACTGAAGCTTTCTTT	CASSVKGSTEAFF
TRBJ1-1	.	.	TRBV27	TGTGCCAGCAGTTCCATATTGAACACTGAAGCTTTCTTT	CASSSILNTEAFF
TRBJ2-5	.	.	TRBV7-3	TGTGCCAGCAGCGCATTAGAGGAGTTACAAGAGACCCAGTACTTC	CASSALEELQETQYF
TRBJ2-5	.	.	TRBV18	TGTGCCAGCTCGCGGGCGGGGCCAGAGACCCAGTACTTC	CASSRAGPETQYF
TRBJ2-5	TRBD1	once	TRBV7-9	TGTGCCAGCAGCTCTTCAGGGGGAGAGACCCAGTACTTC	CASSSSGGETQYF
TRBJ1-1	.	.	TRBV2	TGTGCCAGCAGTGAAGTGGTTGAAGCTTTCTTT	CASSEVVEAFF
TRBJ2-1	TRBD2	.	TRBV2	TGTGCCAGCAGCCCCGGGACTAGCGCCCCGGGGGAGCAGTTCTTC	CASSPGTSAPGEQFF
TRBJ2-5	TRBD1	.	TRBV5-5	TGTGCCAGCAGCACCCCAACAGGGGGAATGGAGACCCAGTACTTC	CASSTPTGGMETQYF
TRBJ2-1	TRBD2	.	TRBV9	TGTGCCAGCAGCGTAGACGGGACTAGCGGTTACAATGAGCAGTTCTTC	CASSVDGTSGYNEQFF
TRBJ2-3	TRBD2	.	TRBV2	TGTGCCAGCAGTAGAGGTGCGGGGGTGCGCACAGATACGCAGTATTTT	CASSRGAGVRTDTQYF
TRBJ2-5	.	.	TRBV14	TGTGCCAGCAGCCAAGGCCTCAGGGCCTTCCAAGAGACCCAGTACTTC	CASSQGLRAFQETQYF
TRBJ2-2	.	.	TRBV5-1	TGCGCCAGCAGCGAAACAGGGTCGGACACCGGGGAGCTGTTTTTT	CASSETGSDTGELFF
TRBJ1-3	.	few	TRBV6-1	TGTGCCGGGCAAGGGAACTCTGGAAACACCATATATTTT	CAGQGNSGNTIYF
TRBJ1-4	.	.	TRBV29-1	TGCAGCGTTGCGGGTAGCGTTGGAGAAAAACTGTTTTTT	CSVAGSVGEKLFF
TRBJ1-5	.	.	TRBV2	TGTGCCAGCAGTGAAAGCAATAGCAATCAGCCCCAGCATTTT	CASSESNSNQPQHF
TRBJ2-2	TRBD1	.	TRBV6-1	TGTGCCAGCGGGACAGGGGTGAACACCGGGGAGCTGTTTTTT	CASGTGVNTGELFF
TRBJ2-7	TRBD2	once	TRBV19	TGTGCCAGTAGTATCTTAGGACTAGGCTCTCGGCAGTACTTC	CASSILGLGSRQYF
TRBJ2-2	.	.	TRBV7-9	TGTGCCAGCAGCTTGAGGGCCGGGGAGCTGTTTTTT	CASSLRAGELFF
TRBJ2-1	TRBD2	.	TRBV7-6	TGTGCCAGCAGCTTAGGGCTAGCGGGAGGAAGGAATGAGCAGTTCTTC	CASSLGLAGGRNEQFF
TRBJ2-3	.	.	TRBV21-1	TGTGCCAGCAGCAAAGCGGTACCATGGGATTGGGACACAGATACGCAGTATTTT	CASSKAVPWDWDTDTQYF
TRBJ2-5	TRBD2	.	TRBV6-5	TGTGCCAGCAGTCCTGAGGGACTAGCTTGGGAGACCCAGTACTTC	CASSPEGLAWETQYF
TRBJ2-5	.	.	TRBV2	TGTGCCAGCAGTGAAAGTCTGCAAGAGACCCAGTACTTC	CASSESLQETQYF
TRBJ2-3	.	.	TRBV12-5	TGTGCTAGTGGTCTAGGGACACCACCAGATACGCAGTATTTT	CASGLGTPPDTQYF
TRBJ2-1	.	once	TRBV18	TGTGCCAGCTCAGTTAAGGCTCCACACAATGAGCAGTTCTTC	CASSVKAPHNEQFF
TRBJ2-5	TRBD2	.	TRBV5-1	TGCGCCAGCAGCTTGGTACCTAGCGGGAGGTTGGAGACCCAGTACTTC	CASSLVPSGRLETQYF
TRBJ2-1	TRBD2	few	TRBV5-1	TGCGCCAGCAGCCTGGGGACTAGCGGGAGTAAGGATGAGCAGTTCTTC	CASSLGTSGSKDEQFF
TRBJ1-3	.	.	TRBV9	TGTGCCAGCAGCGTAAGCTCTGGAAACACCATATATTTT	CASSVSSGNTIYF
TRBJ1-2	.	.	TRBV28	TGTGCCAGCAGTTTCTTAAGGGTTGAGGGCTACACCTTC	CASSFLRVEGYTF
TRBJ2-5	TRBD2	.	TRBV7-9	TGTGCCAGCAGCTCCGGGACTAGCGGGGGAGAGACCCAGTACTTC	CASSSGTSGGETQYF
TRBJ2-3	.	.	TRBV5-1	TGCGCCAGCAGCAACCTAGCGACCTTATCTAGCACAGATACGCAGTATTTT	CASSNLATLSSTDTQYF
TRBJ2-7	.	.	TRBV7-2	TGTGCCAGCAGCTTAAAGGTGACAAACTCCTACGAGCAGTACTTC	CASSLKVTNSYEQYF
TRBJ1-3	.	.	TRBV6-1	TGTGCCAGCAGTGAAGCGCTTGGGACAACCTCTGGAAACACCATATATTTT	CASSEALGTTSGNTIYF
TRBJ2-2	.	.	TRBV18	TGTGCCAGCTCACCGTCGACTGGAACCGGGGAGCTGTTTTTT	CASSPSTGTGELFF
TRBJ1-2	.	.	TRBV4-2	TGTGCCAGCAGCGAAAGACTGAGCTTCTATGGCTACACCTTC	CASSERLSFYGYTF
TRBJ1-1	TRBD1	few	TRBV7-9	TGTGCCAGCAGGTCCTGGGACAGGGGGCCTGAAGCTTTCTTT	CASRSWDRGPEAFF